This T cell receptor (beta chain) emerged from a study of T cell responses to AZD1222 COVID-19 vaccine. Study as a whole: Researchers grouped second doses given at about 4 or about 12 weeks into one pool. Study outcomes and limitations: Most donors were white British and more were female, and clonal diversity was possibly underestimated. In the spike-specific TCR repertoire, nearly half reportedly target unmutated variant regions. Among those given AZD1222, only five or six were seropositive at baseline.

Sequencing was performed with immunoSEQ multiplex PCR; in TCRdb, only in-frame clones are kept and a portion is missing. The sample holds about 110,000 clones, about 90% seen once. As for this clone: Its target is not known.

This CDR3 region has 12 residues. From germline, CDR1 is GTSNPN and CDR2 SVGIG (reference sequence). Trimming took 5 bases from V and 3 from J, leaving 8 bases between them. The sequencing used peripheral blood, collected on day 0 of AZD1222 vaccination. V and J are TRBV30 and TRBJ1-3, with a weak D call TRBD1 (5 bases). The sequence was collected from an adult in good health. CDR3 bases: TGTGCCTGGCTCAGGGATGGAAACACCATATATTTT. Translated: CAWLRDGNTIYF.